This T cell receptor beta chain was found in a study of tumor-infiltrating lymphocytes in primary liver carcinoma. Priming with a constant-region primer yielded TCR beta cDNA from approximately 500 ng total RNA. Slightly modified ARM-PCR, run as three nested multiplex PCR rounds, produced the TCR beta libraries. A C-beta reverse primer was combined with TRBV1-TRBV30 forward primers in the first two PCR rounds, and each round had approximately 10 cycles. MiXCR, run by TCRdb on the multiplex PCR reads, gives a single entry per CDR3 protein. This sample has 84,000 or so distinct CDR3 sequences; 72% occur once, and the top ten carry roughly 21%. Unsorted bulk tissue, 20-30 mg of it, served as the source for co-extraction of RNA and DNA. This clonotype was counted many times. This CDR3 is 15 amino acids long. Germline V gene data show CDR1 as KGHDR and CDR2 as SFDVKD. Trimming removed 4 bases from V and 4 bases from J, with 12 bases in between.

The material sequenced was liver tumor tissue from sampling region 1. The subset: tumor region T1, superior pole. This clonotype was obtained from a middle-aged man with primary liver carcinoma and hepatitis B virus infection. The chain employs TRBV24-1 and TRBJ2-2; a weak D match, TRBD1 (5 bases). DNA of the CDR3: TGTGCCACCAGTGACCCGACCCAGGGCACCGGGGAGCTGTTTTTT. Translated, it gives CATSDPTQGTGELFF.